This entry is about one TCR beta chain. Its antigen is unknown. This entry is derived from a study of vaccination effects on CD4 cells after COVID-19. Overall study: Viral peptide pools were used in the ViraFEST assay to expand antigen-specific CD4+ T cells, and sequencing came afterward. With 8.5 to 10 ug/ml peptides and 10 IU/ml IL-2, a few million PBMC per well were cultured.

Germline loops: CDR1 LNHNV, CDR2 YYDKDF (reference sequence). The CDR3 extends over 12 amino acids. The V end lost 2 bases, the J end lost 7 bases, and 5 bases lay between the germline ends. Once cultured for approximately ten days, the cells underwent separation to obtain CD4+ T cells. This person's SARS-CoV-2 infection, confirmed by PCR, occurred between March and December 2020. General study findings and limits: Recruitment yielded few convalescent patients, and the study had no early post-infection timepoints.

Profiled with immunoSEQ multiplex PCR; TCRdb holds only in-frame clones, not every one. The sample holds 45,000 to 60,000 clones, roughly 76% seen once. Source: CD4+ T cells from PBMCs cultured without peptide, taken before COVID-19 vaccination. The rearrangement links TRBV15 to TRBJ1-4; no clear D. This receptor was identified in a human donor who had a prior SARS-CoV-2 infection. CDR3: CATSRPSEKLFF. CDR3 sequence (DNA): TGTGCCACCAGCAGACCAAGTGAAAAACTGTTTTTT.